Listed below are T cell receptor beta chains from one sample, sequenced in a study of a mutant IDH1 vaccine in newly diagnosed glioma. No cognate antigen is known for these TCRs. The assay was immunoSEQ multiplex PCR, and TCRdb's table has in-frame clones only and misses some. The data contain some 62,000 clones, around four fifths of them singletons. This sample comprised PBMCs, obtained from a glioma patient whose treatment included an IDH1 peptide vaccine. The receptor source for this set is a man aged 25 to 45 with glioma. CDR3s include the opening cysteine and the closing phenylalanine or tryptophan. Each record gives: V gene, D gene, CDR3 length, CDR3 protein. The D gene is left open where the match is weak.

TRBV4-1,TRBD1,15,CASTPLRDRVNEQYF
TRBV5-1,TRBD1,16,CASSPQTDRGGDIQYF
TRBV9,TRBD2,16,CASSVEGGLDPHTQYF
TRBV7-9,NA,15,CASSLGGHLTGELFF
TRBV19,NA,15,CASSSRDALGDEQFF
TRBV18,TRBD1,14,CASSTGQGVSEAFF
TRBV5-4,NA,14,CASSFGTPNTEAFF
TRBV6-5,NA,14,CASSYSEQLYKQYF
TRBV4-1,TRBD1,17,CASSLEKSGGGGYGYTF
TRBV14,NA,13,CASSQGPSGVAFF
TRBV18,NA,16,CASSPPNGIETGELFF
TRBV5-4,TRBD2,16,CASSLLAGDGTGELFF
TRBV28,TRBD2,15,CASSLLGAGGYEQYF